This T cell receptor (beta chain) was retrieved from a study of shared clonotypes between healthy human individuals (dated by TCRdb to 2018 to 2020). General notes on the study: The cohort comprised a couple of women and a few men aged 18 to 49 years. Per donor, three plates each were used for CD4 naive and CD4 memory, two for CD8 naive, and one for CD8 memory. Each donor's leukapheresis produced roughly between roughly 0.94 and 9.5 billion PBMCs. To estimate repertoire size and how much clonotype sharing occurs between individuals, the study deeply sequenced the blood TCR repertoires of about five healthy adults. Libraries were prepared and TCR repertoires were sequenced by different laboratories using diverse techniques, in order to increase sequencing depth and limit assay-specific biases. Overall study results and their limits: Pairwise subsampling indicated that sequencing depth was expected to affect the degree of clonotype sharing among donors. Higher generation probabilities were observed for clonotypes shared by all four sorted-subset donors than for non-shared clonotypes. When several donors were compared, the shared fraction of clonotypes was roughly 4.8% for naive CD4, approximately 3.5% for naive CD8, about 2.5% for memory CD4, and approximately 0.4% for memory CD8. The genetic and exposure-history diversity represented was limited by the small number of donors. Sampling was limited to blood, and TCR repertoires in tissue likely differ from TCR repertoires in blood. Even with the large sequencing depth, rarefaction of the sorted-subset datasets indicated that sequencing was incomplete. Naive subsets generally had larger estimated clonotype richness than memory subsets.

CDR1 and CDR2 are drawn from the germline V gene: WSHSY, SAAADI. The trim is 5 bases for V and 6 bases for J, with a gap of 7 bases between the germline ends. The CDR3 goes from the cysteine to the phenylalanine over 12 residues. Only the CDR3 DNA is retained, 36 bases long and in frame from the first base. Only one count was recorded for this clone. Its recognized antigen is unknown. Nothing much larger sits one base from this clone, and base qualities are not available. The donors were healthy, HIV-negative adults who had no recently reported acute infections or vaccinations. All donors were Caucasian adults living in Nashville, Tennessee, USA. CD4+ T cells were enriched through magnetic negative selection, after which naive cells were positively selected on CD45RA and the remaining negative fraction served as the memory subset. Blood was obtained by leukapheresis, after which PBMCs were separated by Ficoll-Histopaque density gradient centrifugation and cryopreserved in liquid nitrogen vapor phase. Analytical flow cytometry was used to check the purity and quantity of every magnetically sorted T cell population. Each sorted fraction had its genomic DNA isolated and then quantified by UV absorbance on a Nanodrop 2000c.

TCR CDR3 regions were amplified from genomic DNA by multiplex PCR using the deep immunoSEQ assay. For each cell subset, the extracted genomic DNA was distributed evenly across all wells of several immunoSEQ 96-well plates, and each plate served as one replicate. For sorted subsets, 200 ng of genomic DNA, equivalent to about 30,000 T cell genomes, went into each replicate PCR. Purified libraries were measured with a Qubit 3.0 fluorometer, size-checked on a Bioanalyzer 2100, and measured again with the KAPA Library Quantification kit. Every immunoSEQ 96-well plate was sequenced on a separate single-read 150-cycle Illumina NextSeq 550 flow cell. For the original study's pipeline: The immunoSEQ output contained only junctional sequences without quality scores, so filtering could not match that applied to full-length reads. Sequences were annotated with PyIR, a Python wrapper for IgBLAST v1.9, and V/J genes and CDR3 were assigned using IMGT germline references. Reads were filtered out if the reads had weak V/J assignments (E-value above 1e-6), no CDR3, stop codons, out-of-frame junctions, or ambiguous translated residues. V3J clonotypes were defined as sequences sharing the same inferred V gene, J gene, and CDR3 amino acid sequence. Percentage overlap between repertoires was computed as shared unique clonotypes divided by the size of the smaller repertoire. Three approaches were used to assess repertoire richness: RTK rarefaction, the Chao1 estimator, and Recon v2.1 estimates of unobserved clonotypes. OLGA was used to compute generation probabilities for all TCRbeta clonotypes that the gDNA method yielded from a handful of donors. The table was pulled from immuneACCESS by TCRdb, which kept in-frame rearrangements only. Such tables lose some clones; where checked, under half of the loss comes from unresolved V genes, and the rest has no known cause. V and J calls and clone size come straight from that table; D and trimming were deduced from the DNA. Across this sample there are just over 2,000,000 clones, with 95% seen only once. The ten largest clones take up approximately 0.13% of the sample.

The clonotype was recovered from a man aged 18 to 29 in good health. The rearranged segments are TRBV10-2 and TRBJ2-2; no D gene is confidently identified. The sample comprised naive CD4+ T cells sorted from blood. Taken with the paper, the label for cell subset or site translates to: CD45RA+ positively selected. The bases read TGCGCCAGCAGTCCTTTGTCCGGGGAGCTGTTTTTT. This is translated as CASSPLSGELFF.